These T cell receptor beta chains were read from a single sample in a study of T cell responses to AZD1222 COVID-19 vaccine. Method: immunoSEQ multiplex PCR; TCRdb's copy keeps in-frame clones and lacks some. Among 95,000 to 100,000 clones listed, 88% were seen once. The sample here was peripheral blood, taken 28 days after the second AZD1222 dose. These receptors were collected from an adult who received the AZD1222 COVID-19 vaccine. CDR3s include the opening cysteine and the closing phenylalanine or tryptophan.

cdr3_aa | v_call
CASSLTGVGSFNYGYTF | TRBV5-1
CASSYDYQTISEQYF | TRBV6-5
CASSNSGIGQFF | TRBV12-3/TRBV12-4
CASSSLTSGLSFDTQYF | TRBV5-6
CASSLGTSGREYTYEQYF | TRBV7-8
CASSLQQGPPYNEQFF | TRBV3-1/TRBV3-2
CASSLEGVLAKNIQYF | TRBV5-1
CASSQEGQGHTIYF | TRBV4-1
CASSRTSGSQDTQYF | TRBV28
CASSFSEGPYEQYF | TRBV11-2
CASSQDPMSGDWLLNSPLHF | TRBV4-2
CASSLADSTDTQYF | TRBV11-3
CASSMGTGAQPQHF | TRBV7-9
CASSQQGRETQYF | TRBV3-1/TRBV3-2
CASSSGGLAPYNEQFF | TRBV7-3
CASSYNQPQHF | TRBV28
CASSFSGVGWAYNEQFF | TRBV28
CASRPVKEGDTQYF | TRBV5-1
CATSDRTFNYGYTF | TRBV24-1
CASTRQGEDEQYF | TRBV2
CASRQGSGNEQFF | TRBV5-1
CASSLQGPYQPQHF | TRBV27
CASSQQGAPPDTQYF | TRBV5-1
CASSLVWTIEQYF | TRBV7-2